This T cell receptor beta chain was profiled in a study of vaccination effects on CD4 cells after COVID-19. Sequencing was performed with immunoSEQ multiplex PCR; in TCRdb, only in-frame clones are kept and a portion is missing. The sample includes 25,000 to 30,000 clones, less than 85% of them seen just once. A word on this clone: Its antigen is unknown.

Antigen-specific CD4+ T cell clonotypes were called by their expansion after viral peptide-pool culture in ViraFEST. Cultured cells yielded isolated CD4+ T cells after around 10 days. Each participant received a vaccine that was either BNT162b2 or mRNA-1273, given as two doses. V was cut by 6 bases and J by 0 bases, with 9 bases left in between. CDR3 length: 15 amino acids. Germline CDR1 SNHLY, CDR2 FYNNEI. The receptor's source is a human donor who received a COVID-19 vaccine. The input for sequencing was CD4+ T cells from PBMCs cultured with HCoV-NL63 spike peptides, taken after COVID-19 vaccination. J is TRBJ1-6 and V is TRBV2; D is unclear. In nucleotides, the CDR3 is TGTGCCAGCAGAGGGCTCAGCTCCTATAATTCACCCCTCCACTTT. Translating gives CASRGLSSYNSPLHF.